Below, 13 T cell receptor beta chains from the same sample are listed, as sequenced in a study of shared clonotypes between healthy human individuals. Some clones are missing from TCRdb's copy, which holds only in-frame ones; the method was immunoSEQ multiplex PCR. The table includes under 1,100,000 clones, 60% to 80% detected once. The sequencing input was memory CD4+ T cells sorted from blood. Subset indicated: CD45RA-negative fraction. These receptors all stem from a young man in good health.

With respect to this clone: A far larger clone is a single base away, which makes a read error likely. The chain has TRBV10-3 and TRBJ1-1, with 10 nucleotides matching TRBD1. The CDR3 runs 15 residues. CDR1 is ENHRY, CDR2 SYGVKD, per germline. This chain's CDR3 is CAISTPGQGNTGAFF. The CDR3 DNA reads TGTGCCATCAGTACACCGGGACAGGGGAACACTGGAGCTTTCTTT.

CDR3 sequence (DNA): TGTGCCAGCAGTTCACCTCTAGTTACGGTTTATAGCAATCAGCCCCAGCATTTT. Translated, it gives CASSSPLVTVYSNQPQHF. The rearrangement uses TRBV28 and TRBJ1-5; D is ambiguous. V lost 4 bases and J 0 bases, leaving 19 bases between the germline ends. From germline, CDR1 is MDHEN and CDR2 SYDVKM. The CDR3 consists of 18 residues.

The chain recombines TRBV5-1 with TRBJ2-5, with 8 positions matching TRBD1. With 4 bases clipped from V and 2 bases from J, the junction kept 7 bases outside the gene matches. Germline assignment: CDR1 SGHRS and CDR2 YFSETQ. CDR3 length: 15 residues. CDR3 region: CASSQGTGWQETQYF. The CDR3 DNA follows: TGCGCCAGCAGCCAGGGGACAGGTTGGCAAGAGACCCAGTACTTC.

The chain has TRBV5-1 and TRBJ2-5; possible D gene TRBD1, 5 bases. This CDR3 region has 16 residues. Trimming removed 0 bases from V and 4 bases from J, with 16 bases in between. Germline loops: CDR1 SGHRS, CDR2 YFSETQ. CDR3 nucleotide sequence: TGCGCCAGCAGCTTGGCAGGGCTAGGTGCAGCAGAGACCCAGTACTTC. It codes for CASSLAGLGAAETQYF.

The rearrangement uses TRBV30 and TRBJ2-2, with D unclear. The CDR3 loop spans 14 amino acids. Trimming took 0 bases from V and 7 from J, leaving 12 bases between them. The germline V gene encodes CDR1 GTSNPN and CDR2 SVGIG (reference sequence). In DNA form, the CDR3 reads TGTGCCTGGAGTGTAGGCTCAACATACGGGGAGCTGTTTTTT. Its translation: CAWSVGSTYGELFF.

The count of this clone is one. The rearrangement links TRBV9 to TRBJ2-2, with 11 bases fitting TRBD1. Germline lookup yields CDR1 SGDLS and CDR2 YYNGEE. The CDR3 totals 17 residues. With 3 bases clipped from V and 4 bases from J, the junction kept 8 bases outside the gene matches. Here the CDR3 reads CASSARGQGAGTGELFF. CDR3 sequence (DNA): TGTGCCAGCAGCGCCCGTGGACAGGGGGCCGGCACCGGGGAGCTGTTTTTT.

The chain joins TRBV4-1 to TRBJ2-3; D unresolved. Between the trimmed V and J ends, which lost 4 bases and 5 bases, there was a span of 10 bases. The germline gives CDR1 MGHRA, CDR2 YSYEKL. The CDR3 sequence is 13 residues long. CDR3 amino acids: CASSRLQEDTQYF. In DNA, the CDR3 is TGCGCCAGCAGCCGGCTTCAAGAAGATACGCAGTATTTT.

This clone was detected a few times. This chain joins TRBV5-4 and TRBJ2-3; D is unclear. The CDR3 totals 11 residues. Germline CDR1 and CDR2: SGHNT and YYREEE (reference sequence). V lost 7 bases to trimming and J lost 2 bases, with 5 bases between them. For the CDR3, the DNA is TGTGCCAGCCACATCACAGATACGCAGTATTTT. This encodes CASHITDTQYF. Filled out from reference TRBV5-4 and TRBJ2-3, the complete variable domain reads ETGVTQSPTHLIKTRGQQVTLRCSSQSGHNTVSWYQQALGQGPQFIFQYYREEENGRGNFPPRFSGLQFPNYSSELNVNALELDDSALYLCASHITDTQYFGPGTRLTVL.

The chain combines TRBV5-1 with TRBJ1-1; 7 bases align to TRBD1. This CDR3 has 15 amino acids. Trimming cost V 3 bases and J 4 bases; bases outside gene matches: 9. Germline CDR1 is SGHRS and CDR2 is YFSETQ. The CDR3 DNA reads TGCGCCAGCAGCTACCAACAGGGGAGTGGCACTGAAGCTTTCTTT. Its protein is CASSYQQGSGTEAFF.

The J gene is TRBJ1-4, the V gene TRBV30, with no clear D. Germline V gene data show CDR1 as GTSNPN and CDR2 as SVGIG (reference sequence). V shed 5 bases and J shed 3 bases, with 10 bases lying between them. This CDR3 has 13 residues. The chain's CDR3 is CAWLRLPNEKLFF. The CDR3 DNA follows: TGTGCCTGGTTGCGTCTGCCTAATGAAAAACTGTTTTTT.

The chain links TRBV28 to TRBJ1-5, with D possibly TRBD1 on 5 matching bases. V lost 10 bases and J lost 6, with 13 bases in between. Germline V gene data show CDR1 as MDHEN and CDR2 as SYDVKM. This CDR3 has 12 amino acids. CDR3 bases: TGTGCCACCAGCTCAGGGTTTCAGCCCCAGCATTTT. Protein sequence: CATSSGFQPQHF.

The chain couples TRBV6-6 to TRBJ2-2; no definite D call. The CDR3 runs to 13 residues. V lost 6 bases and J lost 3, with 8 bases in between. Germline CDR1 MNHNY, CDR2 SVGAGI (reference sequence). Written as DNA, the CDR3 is TGTGCCAGCAGGTCCGGGTACACCGGGGAGCTGTTTTTT. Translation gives CASRSGYTGELFF.

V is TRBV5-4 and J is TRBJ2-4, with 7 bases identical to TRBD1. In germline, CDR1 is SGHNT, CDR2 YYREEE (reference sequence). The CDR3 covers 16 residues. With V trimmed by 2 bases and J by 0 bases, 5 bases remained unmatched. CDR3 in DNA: TGTGCCAGCAGCTTCGGACAGGCCCTAGCCAAAAACATTCAGTACTTC. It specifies CASSFGQALAKNIQYF.